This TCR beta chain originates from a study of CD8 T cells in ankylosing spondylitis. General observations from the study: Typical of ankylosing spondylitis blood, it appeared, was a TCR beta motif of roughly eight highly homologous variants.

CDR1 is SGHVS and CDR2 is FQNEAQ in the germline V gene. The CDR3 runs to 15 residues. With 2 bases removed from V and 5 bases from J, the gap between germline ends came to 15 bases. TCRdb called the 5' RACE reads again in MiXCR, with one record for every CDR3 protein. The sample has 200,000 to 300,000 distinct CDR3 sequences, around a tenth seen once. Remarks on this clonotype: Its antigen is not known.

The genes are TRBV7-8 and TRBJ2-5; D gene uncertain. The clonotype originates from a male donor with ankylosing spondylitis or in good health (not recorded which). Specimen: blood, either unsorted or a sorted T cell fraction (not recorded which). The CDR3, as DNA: TGTGCCAGCAGCTTATCCGGTCCGCCGTGGGAGACCCAGTACTTC. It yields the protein CASSLSGPPWETQYF. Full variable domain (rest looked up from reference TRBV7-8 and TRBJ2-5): GAGVSQSPRYKVAKRGQDVALRCDPISGHVSLFWYQQALGQGPEFLTYFQNEAQLDKSGLPSDRFFAERPEGSVSTLKIQRTQQEDSAVYLCASSLSGPPWETQYFGPGTRLLVL.